The 13 T cell receptor beta chains presented below share a single source sample, sequenced in a study of blood T cells in healthy people across ages. Sample-barcoded 5' priming and a J-beta primer mix drove a second PCR of roughly 7 to 11 cycles. Each CDR3 protein gets one entry after TCRdb re-called the 5' RACE reads with MiXCR. The sample includes approximately 810,000 distinct CDR3 sequences, about 30% of them seen just once. The sample consisted of blood. The receptor set was obtained from a woman of 80 years or more in good health.

Notes on this clonotype: One end of the junction is discordant with germline, which a read error may explain. This chain uses TRBV5-1 with TRBJ1-2, with D possibly TRBD1 on 5 matching bases. The germline V gene encodes CDR1 SGHRS and CDR2 YFSETQ. The CDR3 contains 13 residues. This CDR3 is CVSSLDTNYGYTF. The CDR3 DNA reads TGCGTCAGCAGCTTGGACACGAACTATGGCTACACCTTC.

The table lists this clonotype with a few counts. V gene TRBV29-1 combines with J gene TRBJ1-1; TRBD1 is a possible D gene (5 bases). Trimming stripped 7 bases from V and 1 base from J, with 16 bases between. The germline V gene has CDR1 SQVTM and CDR2 ANQGSEA. This CDR3 contains 14 residues. The CDR3, as DNA: TGCAGCGGTAGAGTAGGGACGTCGAACACTGAAGCTTTCTTT. It translates to CSGRVGTSNTEAFF.

This clonotype was picked up many times. J is TRBJ2-1 and V is TRBV4-2; D possibly corresponds to TRBD1 (5 bases). Germline values: CDR1 LGHNA, CDR2 YNFKEQ. CDR3 size: 15 residues. The V and J ends lost 0 bases and 9 bases respectively, with 15 bases between them. CDR3 DNA sequence: TGTGCCAGCAGCCAAGAGGGTAGGGGAACGGCTGAGCAGTTCTTC. It specifies CASSQEGRGTAEQFF.

The rearrangement joins TRBV12-3 or TRBV12-4 to TRBJ2-5; possibly TRBD1 or TRBD2 for D (5 bases each). The CDR3 sequence is 14 residues long. Trimming cost V 7 bases and J 4 bases, with 16 bases left between them. CDR3 bases: TGTGCCAGCAATTGGTGGGGGAGACGAGAGACCCAGTACTTC. Amino acid sequence: CASNWWGRRETQYF.

The chain couples TRBV27 to TRBJ2-1; D uncertain. V lost 5 bases to trimming and J lost 4 bases, with 12 bases between them. The CDR3 has 14 amino acids. Per germline, CDR1 MNHEY and CDR2 SMNVEV (reference sequence). The DNA for the CDR3 is TGTGCCAGCAGTCCCCGAAGGAGATACAATGAGCAGTTCTTC. As protein: CASSPRRRYNEQFF.

As for this clonotype: A single base separates this from a much larger clone, so it may be a read error. The chain joins TRBV7-9 to TRBJ1-6; D is unclear. The germline V and J ends were trimmed by 3 bases and 7 bases, with 4 bases remaining between them. The germline gives CDR1 SEHNR, CDR2 FQNEAQ (reference sequence). The CDR3 has 12 amino acids. In nucleotides, the CDR3 is TGTGCCAGCAGCTTCGAAAATTCACCCCTCCACTTT. As protein: CASSFENSPLHF.

Remarks on this clonotype: A much more abundant neighbour one base away suggests this may be a read error. CDR3 DNA sequence: TGTGCCGGCAGTTATGGACTAGCGGGGGGAGTACTGTTCTTC. Residues: CAGSYGLAGGVLFF. V is TRBV2 and J is TRBJ2-1; 14 nucleotides align to TRBD2. This CDR3 has 14 amino acids. Germline V gives CDR1 SNHLY, CDR2 FYNNEI.

This clonotype was detected many times. The rearrangement links TRBV7-6 to TRBJ2-4; 11 bases are shared with TRBD2. V trimming: 1 base; J trimming: 13 bases; junction bases outside the gene matches: 6. From germline, CDR1 is SGHVS and CDR2 FNYEAQ. This CDR3 contains 14 residues. CDR3 sequence (DNA): TGTGCCAGCAGCTTAGGACTAGCGGGATACACCCAGTACTTC. Translating it yields CASSLGLAGYTQYF.

This clonotype was seen a handful of times. V usage is TRBV5-1 and J usage is TRBJ2-3; D may be TRBD1 or TRBD2 (6 bases each). The V and J ends lost 1 base and 4 bases respectively, with 16 bases between them. Germline V gene sequence: CDR1 SGHRS, CDR2 YFSETQ. This CDR3 spans 16 amino acids. The chain's CDR3 is CASSLYRSRGADTQYF. CDR3 nucleotides: TGCGCCAGCAGCTTGTACAGGAGTAGGGGGGCAGATACGCAGTATTTT. The full variable domain, in which reference TRBV5-1 and TRBJ2-3 provide the parts outside the CDR3, is KAGVTQTPRYLIKTRGQQVTLSCSPISGHRSVSWYQQTPGQGLQFLFEYFSETQRNKGNFPGRFSGRQFSNSRSEMNVSTLELGDSALYLCASSLYRSRGADTQYFGPGTRLTVL.

In this sample, this clonotype turned up many times. The V and J genes are TRBV7-2 and TRBJ2-1; the match to TRBD2 covers 10 bases. The CDR3 runs to 16 residues. V lost 2 bases and J lost 7; bases outside the gene matches: 8. Per the germline V gene, CDR1 is SGHTA and CDR2 is FQGNSA. This CDR3 reads CASSLRGAGGPNEQFF. CDR3 DNA sequence: TGTGCCAGCAGCTTAAGAGGAGCGGGGGGGCCTAATGAGCAGTTCTTC. The full variable domain, its missing parts supplied by reference TRBV7-2 and TRBJ2-1, is GAGVSQSPSNKVTEKGKDVELRCDPISGHTALYWYRQSLGQGLEFLIYFQGNSAPDKSGLPSDRFSAERTGGSVSTLTIQRTQQEDSAVYLCASSLRGAGGPNEQFFGPGTRLTVL.

This clonotype was picked up a small number of times. The rearrangement links TRBV12-3 or TRBV12-4 to TRBJ2-2; 10 bases are shared with TRBD2. The CDR3 has 16 amino acids. Germline trimming cut 3 bases from V and 0 bases from J; bases unmatched to any gene: 1. The CDR3 sequence: CASSLTSGSNTGELFF. In DNA, the CDR3 is TGTGCCAGCAGTTTGACTAGCGGGTCGAACACCGGGGAGCTGTTTTTT.

This chain connects TRBV20-1 to TRBJ2-1; D is unresolved. Germline CDR1 reads DFQATT; CDR2 reads SNEGSKA (reference sequence). This CDR3 has 15 amino acids. V shed 4 bases and J shed 1 base, with 14 bases lying between them. The CDR3 coding sequence is TGCAGTGCTAACTCAGTTGCAGGATCCTACAATGAGCAGTTCTTC. Translation: CSANSVAGSYNEQFF.

The chain uses TRBV25-1 and TRBJ1-1; unclear D gene. The length of the CDR3 is 14 residues. V lost 4 bases and J lost 3, with 12 bases in between. Per germline, CDR1 MGHDK and CDR2 SYGVNS. The DNA of the CDR3 is TGTGCCAGCAGTGTAGGCAAGATGGACACTGAAGCTTTCTTT. Its translation: CASSVGKMDTEAFF.